This is a list of T cell receptor beta chains from one sample in a study of blood T cells in healthy people across ages. One entry per CDR3 protein, called by TCRdb with MiXCR from the 5' RACE reads. The table records some 860,000 distinct CDR3 sequences, approximately 60% of them present only once. Sequenced: blood. The receptors were sampled from a man in his forties or fifties in good health. Both conserved end residues are part of each CDR3. The D gene is left open where the match is weak. A clone size is listed for some rows: how often the clone was seen (once, few, many), or a class if it is expanded.

abundance	v_gene	d_gene	j_gene	CDR3aa	CDR3nt
.	TRBV10-3	.	TRBJ2-7	CAISESEQSLDTYEQYF	TGTGCCATCAGTGAGTCCGAACAGAGCCTTGATACCTACGAGCAGTACTTC
once	TRBV3-1	TRBD2	TRBJ2-5	CASSQDMTAGGETQYF	TGTGCCAGCAGCCAAGACATGACAGCGGGAGGAGAGACCCAGTACTTC
.	TRBV5-1	.	TRBJ2-6	CASSLEAGYRGANVLTF	TGCGCCAGCAGCTTGGAGGCAGGGTATCGCGGGGCCAACGTCCTGACTTTC
.	TRBV25-1	.	TRBJ2-3	CASSPRIRADTQYF	TGTGCCAGCAGTCCTAGAATCCGGGCAGATACGCAGTATTTT
.	TRBV20-1	TRBD1	TRBJ1-1	CSASGGAWTEAFF	TGCAGTGCTTCAGGGGGCGCTTGGACTGAAGCTTTCTTT
.	TRBV12-3/TRBV12-4	.	TRBJ2-5	CASSFGHNSQETQYF	TGTGCCAGCAGTTTCGGACATAACAGCCAAGAGACCCAGTACTTC
.	TRBV12-3/TRBV12-4	TRBD2	TRBJ2-7	CASSLAGSYNEQYF	TGTGCCAGCAGTCTAGCGGGTTCCTACAATGAGCAGTACTTC
few	TRBV7-2	TRBD2	TRBJ2-1	CASSQGAGTTLEQFF	TGTGCCAGCAGCCAAGGGGCGGGGACTACATTAGAGCAGTTCTTC
.	TRBV20-1	.	TRBJ2-5	CSASPGGQETQYF	TGCAGTGCTTCTCCCGGGGGCCAAGAGACCCAGTACTTC
few	TRBV18	.	TRBJ2-6	CASSPRYFGPSHSGANVLTF	TGTGCCAGCTCACCACGGTACTTTGGACCGTCACACTCTGGGGCCAACGTCCTGACTTTC
.	TRBV5-1	.	TRBJ2-1	CASSWDSGSSYNEQFF	TGCGCCAGCAGCTGGGATTCAGGTAGCTCCTACAATGAGCAGTTCTTC
.	TRBV9	.	TRBJ2-6	CASNVDGGTGANVLTF	TGTGCCAGCAACGTAGACGGGGGAACCGGGGCCAACGTCCTGACTTTC
once	TRBV7-2	TRBD2	TRBJ2-1	CASSLIPAEAGGGNEQFF	TGTGCCAGCAGCCTAATTCCCGCGGAAGCGGGAGGGGGTAATGAGCAGTTCTTC
few	TRBV12-3/TRBV12-4	.	TRBJ1-5	CASSPGGRDSNQPQHF	TGTGCCAGCAGTCCTGGCGGACGGGATAGCAATCAGCCCCAGCATTTT
once	TRBV20-1	.	TRBJ2-7	CSARDNQRALYEQYF	TGCAGTGCTAGAGATAACCAGCGGGCTCTATACGAGCAGTACTTC
once	TRBV6-5	.	TRBJ2-1	CASSYSSGYEQFF	TGTGCCAGCAGTTACTCGTCGGGCTATGAGCAGTTCTTC
.	TRBV10-3	.	TRBJ1-1	CAIRRGVIGLYTEAFF	TGTGCCATCAGACGCGGAGTAATTGGTTTGTACACTGAAGCTTTCTTT
.	TRBV7-3	.	TRBJ2-1	CASSPTRAFNNEQFF	TGTGCCAGCAGCCCCACACGGGCCTTTAACAATGAGCAGTTCTTC
few	TRBV7-2	.	TRBJ1-4	CASSHPVRGATNEKLFF	TGTGCCAGCAGCCATCCGGTTCGGGGGGCAACTAATGAAAAACTGTTTTTT
.	TRBV4-1	.	TRBJ2-1	CASSQRADPFYNEQFF	TGCGCCAGCAGCCAACGCGCGGACCCTTTCTACAATGAGCAGTTCTTC
few	TRBV5-1	.	TRBJ2-3	CASRGLTATDTQYF	TGCGCCAGCAGGGGACTTACAGCCACAGATACGCAGTATTTT
.	TRBV5-1	.	TRBJ1-2	CASSLSSEVIRDGYTF	TGCGCCAGCAGCTTGAGTTCCGAGGTAATCAGAGATGGCTACACCTTC
.	TRBV20-1	.	TRBJ2-3	CSALLEFNPADTQYF	TGCAGTGCTCTTCTCGAGTTCAATCCGGCAGATACGCAGTATTTT
.	TRBV5-8	TRBD2	TRBJ2-5	CASSLGTSGSWYF	TGTGCCAGCAGCCTGGGGACTAGCGGGAGTTGGTACTTC
.	TRBV7-8	.	TRBJ2-7	CASRNIIWGTAEQYF	TGTGCCAGCAGAAACATCATTTGGGGGACGGCCGAGCAGTACTTC
.	TRBV10-2	TRBD1	TRBJ1-2	CASSSAGTGYGYTF	TGCGCCAGCAGTTCGGCGGGGACAGGCTATGGCTACACCTTC
once	TRBV9	TRBD2	TRBJ2-3	CASSTRAGEGTDTQYF	TGTGCCAGCAGCACCCGAGCGGGGGAGGGCACAGATACGCAGTATTTT
few	TRBV20-1	.	TRBJ2-3	CSARNFGLNTDTQYF	TGCAGTGCTCGTAACTTCGGGCTTAACACAGATACGCAGTATTTT
.	TRBV7-9	.	TRBJ2-6	CASSLGIGEGANVLTF	TGTGCCAGCAGCTTAGGAATAGGGGAAGGGGCCAACGTCCTGACTTTC
.	TRBV4-1	.	TRBJ1-4	CASSQEPGGEKLFF	TGCGCCAGCAGCCAAGAGCCGGGAGGTGAAAAACTGTTTTTT
.	TRBV20-1	.	TRBJ1-1	CSARVDYRDVIAGAFF	TGCAGTGCTAGAGTCGATTACCGGGACGTAATCGCGGGAGCTTTCTTT
.	TRBV6-1	.	TRBJ2-3	CASSEAYTDTQYF	TGTGCCAGCAGTGAAGCCTACACAGATACGCAGTATTTT
.	TRBV12-3/TRBV12-4	TRBD2	TRBJ2-3	CASSTSGVTDTQYF	TGTGCCAGCAGTACTAGCGGGGTAACAGATACGCAGTATTTT
.	TRBV18	.	TRBJ2-7	CASSPQSPRLYEQYF	TGTGCCAGCTCACCTCAAAGTCCGCGGTTATACGAGCAGTACTTC
few	TRBV5-1	.	TRBJ2-6	CASTLNGAGANVLTF	TGCGCCAGCACCCTGAATGGGGCTGGGGCCAACGTCCTGACTTTC
.	TRBV15	.	TRBJ1-5	CATSRVQQGSQPQHF	TGTGCCACCAGCAGAGTGCAACAGGGTAGCCAGCCCCAGCATTTT
few	TRBV11-1	.	TRBJ2-7	CASSLAGQLSYEQYF	TGTGCCAGCAGCTTAGCCGGACAACTTTCCTACGAGCAGTACTTC
few	TRBV7-8	TRBD1	TRBJ2-1	CASSHTRGTGNEQFF	TGTGCCAGCAGCCACACCCGCGGGACAGGGAATGAGCAGTTCTTC
.	TRBV12-3/TRBV12-4	TRBD1	TRBJ1-1	CASSPKGQANTEAFF	TGTGCCAGCAGCCCCAAGGGACAGGCTAACACTGAAGCTTTCTTT
.	TRBV5-8	.	TRBJ2-7	CASSLAIRLPSYEQYF	TGCGCCAGCAGCTTGGCCATCAGACTACCTTCCTACGAGCAGTACTTC
.	TRBV20-1	.	TRBJ2-5	CSARDGGGLDGTQYF	TGCAGTGCTAGAGATGGTGGGGGCCTTGATGGGACCCAGTACTTC
few	TRBV28	TRBD2	TRBJ2-5	CASSFPRSGLGRRGQETQYF	TGTGCCAGCAGTTTCCCTCGTAGCGGGCTCGGTAGGCGGGGACAAGAGACCCAGTACTTC
.	TRBV29-1	.	TRBJ2-7	CSVDGASYNEQYF	TGCAGCGTTGACGGGGCTTCCTACAATGAGCAGTACTTC
.	TRBV29-1	.	TRBJ2-5	CGVEVNQETQYF	TGCGGCGTTGAAGTTAACCAAGAGACCCAGTACTTC
.	TRBV7-9	.	TRBJ1-6	CASSLEGRISYNSPLHF	TGTGCCAGCAGCTTAGAGGGACGGATCTCCTATAATTCACCCCTCCACTTT
.	TRBV7-2	TRBD1	TRBJ2-5	CASSLHQGDGKTQYF	TGTGCCAGCAGCTTACACCAGGGGGACGGAAAGACCCAGTACTTC
.	TRBV12-3/TRBV12-4	.	TRBJ1-2	CASSFHMGQGLINYGYTF	TGTGCCAGCAGTTTTCATATGGGACAAGGGCTAATTAACTATGGCTACACCTTC
once	TRBV14	TRBD1	TRBJ2-7	CASSQVRGGPFAYEQYF	TGTGCCAGCAGCCAAGTAAGAGGGGGCCCATTCGCCTACGAGCAGTACTTC
few	TRBV9	TRBD1	TRBJ1-2	CASSVESGGYANGYTF	TGTGCCAGCAGCGTAGAGTCAGGGGGCTACGCTAATGGCTACACCTTC
few	TRBV6-6	TRBD1	TRBJ2-7	CASTPEEGQGTYEQYF	TGTGCCAGCACCCCAGAGGAGGGACAGGGAACCTACGAGCAGTACTTC
.	TRBV7-8	.	TRBJ1-2	CASSLGTLGYGYTF	TGTGCCAGCAGCTTAGGGACCCTGGGCTATGGCTACACCTTC
.	TRBV3-1	.	TRBJ1-2	CASSQDAGVANYGYTF	TGTGCCAGCAGCCAAGATGCGGGGGTGGCGAACTATGGCTACACCTTC
.	TRBV6-5	TRBD2	TRBJ2-3	CASSYTFESLAGPTDTQYF	TGTGCCAGCAGTTACACGTTCGAGTCCCTAGCGGGGCCCACAGATACGCAGTATTTT
.	TRBV27	.	TRBJ2-7	CASSRGGHRYEQYF	TGTGCCAGCAGTAGAGGGGGGCACCGCTACGAGCAGTACTTC
.	TRBV7-9	.	TRBJ2-5	CASSSPPTGKQYNEQYF	TGTGCCAGCAGCTCGCCCCCAACGGGGAAGCAATACAATGAGCAGTACTTC
few	TRBV28	.	TRBJ2-5	CASSLGLRGETQYF	TGTGCCAGCAGTTTAGGACTCAGAGGGGAGACCCAGTACTTC
.	TRBV28	.	TRBJ1-2	CASRASSNYGYTF	TGTGCCAGCAGGGCCTCTTCGAACTATGGCTACACCTTC
.	TRBV5-6	.	TRBJ2-5	CASSQPEGTQYF	TGTGCCAGCAGCCAACCAGAAGGGACCCAGTACTTC
.	TRBV28	TRBD2	TRBJ2-3	CASSQVLGGTDTQYF	TGTGCCAGCAGTCAGGTGTTGGGGGGGACAGATACGCAGTATTTT